Below are 32 T cell receptor beta chains sequenced from a single sample in a study of blood T cell repertoires in COVID-19. Clones were sequenced by immunoSEQ multiplex PCR, and TCRdb holds only the in-frame ones, with some missing. The sample holds 95,000 to 150,000 clones, around 84% seen once. The sample consisted of PBMCs or T cells enriched from blood (not recorded which). Every receptor here comes from a woman aged 30 to 39 who had recovered from COVID-19.

V gene TRBV3-1 (or the pseudogene TRBV3-2) combines with J gene TRBJ2-4; possible D gene TRBD2, 7 bases. Per the germline V gene, CDR1 is LGHDT and CDR2 is YNNKEL (reference sequence). The ends were cut back, 5 bases at V and 6 bases at J, with 17 bases in the middle. This CDR3 contains 15 residues. CDR3 sequence (DNA): TGTGCCAGCAGCTACGAGAGGGGGGGGAGAAACATTCAGTACTTC. It encodes CASSYERGGRNIQYF.

CDR3 in DNA: TGTGCCAGCAGTTCGGACTGGCTCTCCTACAATGAGCAGTTCTTC. It is translated as CASSSDWLSYNEQFF. V usage is TRBV27 and J usage is TRBJ2-1; possibly TRBD2 for D (5 bases). The ends were cut back, 4 bases at V and 0 bases at J, with 10 bases in the middle. The CDR3 has 15 residues. CDR1 MNHEY and CDR2 SMNVEV come from the germline V gene (reference sequence).

V is TRBV7-3 and J is TRBJ2-5; 8 bases map to TRBD2. V lost 2 bases and J lost 1; bases outside the gene matches: 6. The CDR3 has 16 amino acids. Germline loops: CDR1 SGHTA, CDR2 FQGTGA. The CDR3 loop reads CASSLLAGLGQETQYF. CDR3 DNA: TGTGCCAGCAGCTTACTAGCGGGCTTAGGCCAAGAGACCCAGTACTTC.

This chain uses TRBV7-3 with TRBJ2-2, with a possible D match to TRBD1 (6 bases). V lost 5 bases and J lost 0, with 13 bases in between. Germline CDR1 and CDR2: SGHTA and FQGTGA. This CDR3 spans 16 amino acids. CDR3 loop: CASSRRGTTNTGELFF. The CDR3 DNA reads TGTGCCAGCAGCCGGCGTGGGACAACGAACACCGGGGAGCTGTTTTTT. Full variable domain (remainder filled in from reference TRBV7-3 and TRBJ2-2): GAGVSQTPSNKVTEKGKYVELRCDPISGHTALYWYRQSLGQGPEFLIYFQGTGAADDSGLPNDRFFAVRPEGSVSTLKIQRTERGDSAVYLCASSRRGTTNTGELFFGEGSRLTVL.

This rearrangement joins TRBV18 to TRBJ2-1; D perhaps matches TRBD1 (6 bases). CDR1 KGHSH and CDR2 LQKENI come from the germline V gene. The CDR3 contains 12 residues. The V end was cut by 2 bases, the J end by 9 bases, with 8 bases between. In nucleotides, the CDR3 is TGTGCCAGCTCACCATTGACAGGTGAGCAGTTCTTC. It translates to CASSPLTGEQFF.

The chain carries TRBV7-3 and TRBJ2-2; TRBD1 matches at 7 bases. V gave up 4 bases and J gave up 5 bases; unmatched junction bases: 7. The CDR3 length is 15 residues. Germline V gene sequence: CDR1 SGHTA, CDR2 FQGTGA. Written as DNA, the CDR3 is TGTGCCAGCAGCTCCCCGACAGGGCGGACCGGGGAGCTGTTTTTT. Translating it yields CASSSPTGRTGELFF.

This chain links TRBV6-2 or TRBV6-3 with TRBJ2-1; TRBD2 might be the D (5 bases). V dropped 2 bases and J dropped 3 bases, with 17 bases sitting between them. Germline values: CDR1 MNHEY, CDR2 SVGEGT. This CDR3 comprises 17 residues. CDR3 in DNA: TGTGCCAGCAGTTACCCGGACTCTCTCTCCTTCTACAATGAGCAGTTCTTC. This codes for CASSYPDSLSFYNEQFF.

The CDR3 loop is CASSQGSQLAATYNEQFF. In DNA form, the CDR3 reads TGTGCCAGCAGCCAAGGCTCCCAACTAGCGGCCACTTACAATGAGCAGTTCTTC. This chain links TRBV4-2 with TRBJ2-1; 8 nucleotides match TRBD2. The V gene end was trimmed by 1 base and the J gene end by 4 bases; junction bases not matched to a gene: 12. This CDR3 has 18 residues. Germline-derived CDR1 and CDR2 are LGHNA and YNFKEQ.

This chain links TRBV28 with TRBJ2-3; a possible D gene is TRBD2 (5 bases). The CDR3 runs to 16 residues. Germline V gene lookup returns CDR1 MDHEN and CDR2 SYDVKM. Trimming stripped 3 bases from V and 5 bases from J, with 18 bases between. The CDR3 region has the DNA TGTGCCAGCAGTTTCTCGGACCTCCAGGAGGAAGATACGCAGTATTTT. Translating it yields CASSFSDLQEEDTQYF.

V is TRBV5-5 and J is TRBJ2-7; the D is unclear. Germline V gene lookup returns CDR1 SGHKS and CDR2 YYEKEE (reference sequence). CDR3 length equals 16 residues. V was pared by 6 bases and J by 0 bases, with 19 bases between. The CDR3 bases are TGTGCCAGCACTCCCGAAGCCGCTGTCTACTCCTACGAGCAGTACTTC. This encodes CASTPEAAVYSYEQYF.

The genes are TRBV20-1 and TRBJ2-5; D unclear. Germline V lookup: CDR1 DFQATT, CDR2 SNEGSKA (reference sequence). CDR3 length: 13 amino acids. V lost 3 bases, J lost 1 base, and 9 bases lay in between. The chain's CDR3 is CSASRRLQETQYF. In DNA form, the CDR3 reads TGCAGTGCTAGTCGCAGGCTCCAAGAGACCCAGTACTTC.

V and J are TRBV7-9 and TRBJ1-1; the D gene is possibly TRBD1 (6 bases). Germline assignment: CDR1 SEHNR and CDR2 FQNEAQ (reference sequence). The CDR3 runs 13 residues. V lost 5 bases, J lost 5 bases, and 12 bases lay in between. The CDR3, as DNA: TGTGCCAGCAGCCTGGGGGCCCAGACTGAAGCTTTCTTT. As protein: CASSLGAQTEAFF.

This rearrangement joins TRBV5-1 to TRBJ2-2, with 9 bases identical to TRBD2. This CDR3 contains 16 residues. V trimming: 2 bases; J trimming: 5 bases; junction bases outside the gene matches: 7. The germline V gene encodes CDR1 SGHRS and CDR2 YFSETQ. Written as DNA, the CDR3 is TGCGCCAGCAGCTTTTTTTCCAGCGGGAGGACCGGGGAGCTGTTTTTT. It is translated as CASSFFSSGRTGELFF.

The chain couples TRBV28 to TRBJ2-5, with TRBD2 matching over 9 bases. CDR3 length equals 14 residues. The junction had 8 bases not matched to a gene; V was cut back by 6 bases and J by 6 bases. Germline V gene sequence: CDR1 MDHEN, CDR2 SYDVKM. CDR3: CASREAGGRKTQYF. The DNA for the CDR3 is TGTGCCAGCAGAGAAGCGGGAGGTCGGAAGACCCAGTACTTC.

This sequence joins TRBV4-3 and TRBJ1-1; D is possibly TRBD1 (6 bases). Germline V gene lookup returns CDR1 LGHNA and CDR2 YSLEER. The CDR3 is 15 amino acids. Trimming removed 5 bases at V and 2 bases at J, with 15 bases between. The DNA of the CDR3 is TGCGCCAGCAGCGCCGCTGACAGGAGAAACACTGAAGCTTTCTTT. This gives the protein CASSAADRRNTEAFF.

The rearrangement joins TRBV14 to TRBJ2-3; D gene ambiguous. The CDR3 contains 14 residues. Germline V gene sequence: CDR1 SGHDN, CDR2 FVKESK. Trimming took off 0 bases at V and 4 bases at J, with 8 bases between the two ends. CDR3 bases: TGTGCCAGCAGCCAAGAAGTAACAGCAGATACGCAGTATTTT. It is translated as CASSQEVTADTQYF. Looking up the rest from reference TRBV14 and TRBJ2-3 gives the full variable domain: EAGVTQFPSHSVIEKGQTVTLRCDPISGHDNLYWYRRVMGKEIKFLLHFVKESKQDESGMPNNRFLAERTGGTYSTLKVQPAELEDSGVYFCASSQEVTADTQYFGPGTRLTVL.

The rearrangement joins TRBV28 to TRBJ1-5, with 9 bases identical to TRBD1. Per germline, CDR1 MDHEN and CDR2 SYDVKM. The CDR3 consists of 15 residues. Unmatched junction bases numbered 9, after V lost 5 bases and J lost 7 bases. This chain's CDR3 is CASSPLQGAGQPQHF. CDR3 nucleotide sequence: TGTGCCAGCAGTCCCCTACAGGGGGCAGGGCAGCCCCAGCATTTT.

V gene TRBV7-2 combines with J gene TRBJ2-1; 8 bases match TRBD2. Per germline, CDR1 SGHTA and CDR2 FQGNSA. This CDR3 contains 15 residues. Losses at the gene ends were 2 bases for V and 4 bases for J; bases not matched to a gene: 4. The CDR3, as DNA: TGTGCCAGCAGCTTAACTAGCGGACCATACAATGAGCAGTTCTTC. As protein: CASSLTSGPYNEQFF.

The CDR3 DNA reads TGTGCCAGCAGTGAAGCGCTTCCTAGCGGGAGGGCCGAAGGGACCTTGATCTACGAGCAGTACTTC. This sequence encodes CASSEALPSGRAEGTLIYEQYF. The J gene is TRBJ2-7, the V gene TRBV2; the match to TRBD2 covers 12 bases. CDR1 SNHLY and CDR2 FYNNEI come from the germline V gene. V shed 0 bases and J 3 bases; nucleotides not matched to a gene: 21. This CDR3 is built from 22 residues.

This chain uses TRBV7-9 with TRBJ2-1; D ambiguous. Trimming took 2 bases from V and 3 from J, leaving 8 bases between them. From germline, CDR1 is SEHNR and CDR2 FQNEAQ (reference sequence). This CDR3 is built from 14 residues. As DNA, the CDR3 is TGTGCCAGCAGCTTAAGTACCGGCTACAATGAGCAGTTCTTC. It specifies CASSLSTGYNEQFF.

J is TRBJ2-2 and V is TRBV3-1 (or the pseudogene TRBV3-2); the D gene is possibly TRBD2 (6 bases). This CDR3 has 18 amino acids. Per the germline V gene, CDR1 is LGHDT and CDR2 is YNNKEL (reference sequence). V lost 1 base to trimming and J lost 1 base, with 16 bases between them. CDR3 region: CASSQGRAGGWNTGELFF. CDR3 nucleotide sequence: TGTGCCAGCAGCCAAGGCAGAGCGGGCGGTTGGAACACCGGGGAGCTGTTTTTT.

The genes are TRBV11-3 and TRBJ1-5; D is uncertain. From germline, CDR1 is SGHNT and CDR2 YENEEA. This CDR3 comprises 17 residues. V was clipped by 0 bases and J by 8 bases, with 20 bases between them. In DNA, the CDR3 is TGTGCCAGCAGCTTAGAAGGTTTTTGCGGTTTGTCAGAGCCCCAGCATTTT. It yields the protein CASSLEGFCGLSEPQHF.

V and J are TRBV30 and TRBJ1-1; D remains ambiguous. V lost 4 bases, J lost 4 bases, and 7 bases lay in between. The germline CDR1 and CDR2 sequences are GTSNPN and SVGIG (reference sequence). This CDR3 has 11 residues. CDR3 bases: TGTGCCTGGACCCGTAGCACTGAAGCTTTCTTT. Translation: CAWTRSTEAFF.

This chain links TRBV7-8 with TRBJ2-3, with 8 bases that match TRBD2. From germline, CDR1 is SGHVS and CDR2 FQNEAQ. Trimming cost V 5 bases and J 2 bases; bases outside gene matches: 12. The CDR3 is 17 amino acids. The chain's CDR3 is CASSLQGGSGTTDTQYF. The CDR3, as DNA: TGTGCCAGCAGCCTTCAGGGCGGTAGCGGGACCACAGATACGCAGTATTTT. Variable domain in full (rest from reference TRBV7-8 and TRBJ2-3): GAGVSQSPRYKVAKRGQDVALRCDPISGHVSLFWYQQALGQGPEFLTYFQNEAQLDKSGLPSDRFFAERPEGSVSTLKIQRTQQEDSAVYLCASSLQGGSGTTDTQYFGPGTRLTVL.

V usage is TRBV4-2 and J usage is TRBJ1-1, with D perhaps matching TRBD1 (6 bases). CDR3 size: 14 residues. The V end was cut by 4 bases, the J end by 1 base, with 10 bases between. The V gene's germline CDR1 is LGHNA and CDR2 YNFKEQ. CDR3 nucleotides: TGTGCCAGCAGCCCGACAGGAGGGAACACTGAAGCTTTCTTT. Translating gives CASSPTGGNTEAFF.

This chain joins TRBV7-2 and TRBJ2-5; TRBD2 agrees at 12 bases. The trim removed 5 bases at V and 5 bases at J, leaving 6 bases unmatched. Per the germline V gene, CDR1 is SGHTA and CDR2 is FQGNSA. This CDR3 contains 15 residues. CDR3 coding DNA: TGTGCCAGCAGCCCGACTAGCGGGAGCGGGGAGACCCAGTACTTC. It specifies CASSPTSGSGETQYF.

The gene calls are TRBV4-3 and TRBJ1-2; D is unclear. V was shortened by 3 bases and J by 10 bases, with 15 bases between the two germline ends. The germline gives CDR1 LGHNA, CDR2 YSLEER. The CDR3 consists of 13 residues. The CDR3 reads CASSHIETSVYTF. For the CDR3, the DNA is TGCGCCAGCAGCCACATAGAGACATCAGTCTACACCTTC.

This clone appeared a single time. The chain couples TRBV27 to TRBJ2-2; D might be TRBD1 (6 bases). CDR3 size: 16 residues. Trimming shortened V by 2 bases and J by 0 bases, and 10 bases separated the two germline ends. CDR1 MNHEY and CDR2 SMNVEV come from the germline V gene (reference sequence). CDR3 DNA sequence: TGTGCCAGCAGTTTAGGGGGCACTACGAACACCGGGGAGCTGTTTTTT. This codes for CASSLGGTTNTGELFF.

This clone was seen just once. The rearrangement links TRBV5-1 to TRBJ1-6; unclear D gene. Per the germline V gene, CDR1 is SGHRS and CDR2 is YFSETQ. V lost 0 bases, J lost 6 bases, and 10 bases lay in between. The CDR3 spans 15 residues. DNA of the CDR3: TGCGCCAGCAGCTTGGAGGTGCAGGCTAATTCACCCCTCCACTTT. Translating it yields CASSLEVQANSPLHF.

The chain uses TRBV27 and TRBJ1-3; D gene unclear. The CDR3 covers 13 residues. The V end was cut by 4 bases, the J end by 2 bases, with 6 bases between. Germline CDR1 is MNHEY and CDR2 is SMNVEV (reference sequence). The CDR3 DNA reads as TGTGCCAGCAGTTCTCTAACTGGAAACACCATATATTTT. Its protein is CASSSLTGNTIYF.

The chain has TRBV4-3 and TRBJ2-5, with 7 bases lining up with TRBD2. The V and J ends lost 0 bases and 2 bases, in that order; junction bases with no gene match: 6. Germline assignment: CDR1 LGHNA and CDR2 YSLEER. The CDR3 sequence is 16 residues long. CDR3 residues: CASSQETTSRQETQYF. In DNA, the CDR3 is TGCGCCAGCAGCCAAGAGACGACTAGCCGTCAAGAGACCCAGTACTTC.

The chain uses TRBV7-2 and TRBJ2-1, with D perhaps matching TRBD2 (5 bases). The CDR3 is 12 residues long. Trimming left V 4 bases short and J 12 bases short, with 13 bases between. Germline V lookup: CDR1 SGHTA, CDR2 FQGNSA. CDR3 nucleotide sequence: TGTGCCAGCAGCTCCATAACCCGGGGGCAGTTCTTC. The encoded protein is CASSSITRGQFF.